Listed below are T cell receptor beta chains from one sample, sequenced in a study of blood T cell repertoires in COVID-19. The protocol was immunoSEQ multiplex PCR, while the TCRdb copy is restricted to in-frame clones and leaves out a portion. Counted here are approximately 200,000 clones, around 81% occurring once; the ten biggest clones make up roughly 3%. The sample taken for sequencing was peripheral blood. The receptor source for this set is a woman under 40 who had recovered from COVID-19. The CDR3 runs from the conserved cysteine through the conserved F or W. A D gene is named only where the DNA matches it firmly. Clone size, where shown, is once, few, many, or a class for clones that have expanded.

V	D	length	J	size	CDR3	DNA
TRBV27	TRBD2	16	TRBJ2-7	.	CASSEQGLAGAYEQYF	TGTGCCAGCAGTGAACAGGGACTAGCGGGAGCCTACGAGCAGTACTTC
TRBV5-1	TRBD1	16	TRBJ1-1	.	CASSSGQALGGTEAFF	TGCGCCAGCAGCTCGGGACAGGCCCTGGGGGGCACTGAAGCTTTCTTT
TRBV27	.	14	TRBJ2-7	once	CASSPGTPYYEQYF	TGTGCCAGCAGTCCCGGGACACCTTACTACGAGCAGTACTTC
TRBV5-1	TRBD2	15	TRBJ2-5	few	CASKAGEGLGETQYF	TGCGCCAGCAAGGCGGGGGAAGGTTTAGGAGAGACCCAGTACTTC
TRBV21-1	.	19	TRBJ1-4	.	CASSSNGTGIEASNEKLFF	TGTGCCAGCAGCTCCAACGGGACAGGGATTGAAGCTTCTAATGAAAAACTGTTTTTT
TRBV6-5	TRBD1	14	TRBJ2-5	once	CASSYGTEKETQYF	TGTGCCAGCAGTTACGGGACAGAGAAAGAGACCCAGTACTTC
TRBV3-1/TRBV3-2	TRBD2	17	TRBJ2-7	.	CASSQWIAGTSYSEQYF	TGTGCCAGCAGCCAATGGATTGCCGGGACTAGCTATTCCGAGCAGTACTTC
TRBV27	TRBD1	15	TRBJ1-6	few	CASSLSGGLYSPLHF	TGTGCCAGCAGTTTATCAGGGGGCTTGTATTCACCCCTCCACTTT
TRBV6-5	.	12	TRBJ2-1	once	CASSPRADEQFF	TGTGCCAGCAGTCCTCGAGCCGATGAGCAGTTCTTC
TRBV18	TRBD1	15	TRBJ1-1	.	CASSQPGQGRTEAFF	TGTGCCAGCTCGCAACCGGGACAGGGACGAACTGAAGCTTTCTTT
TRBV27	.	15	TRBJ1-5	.	CASSLWTDSNQPQHF	TGTGCCAGCAGTTTATGGACTGATAGCAATCAGCCCCAGCATTTT
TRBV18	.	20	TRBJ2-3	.	CASSPRFIQDVLRILDTQYF	TGTGCCAGCTCACCAAGGTTTATCCAAGACGTTCTGAGGATTCTGGATACGCAGTATTTT
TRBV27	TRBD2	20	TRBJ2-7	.	CASSLLSLRTSGRVPYEQYF	TGTGCCAGCAGTTTATTAAGCCTCCGGACTAGCGGGAGGGTCCCCTACGAGCAGTACTTC
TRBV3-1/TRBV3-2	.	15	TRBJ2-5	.	CASSQGLASAETQYF	TGTGCCAGCAGCCAAGGGCTAGCCTCGGCGGAGACCCAGTACTTC
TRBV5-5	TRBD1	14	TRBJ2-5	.	CASSSLGTGETQYF	TGTGCCAGCAGCTCCTTGGGGACAGGGGAGACCCAGTACTTC
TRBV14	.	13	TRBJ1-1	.	CASSQFVNTEAFF	TGTGCCAGCAGCCAATTCGTTAACACTGAAGCTTTCTTT
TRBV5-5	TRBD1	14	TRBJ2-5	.	CASSWNDRGQGQYF	TGTGCCAGCAGCTGGAATGACAGGGGGCAAGGCCAGTACTTC
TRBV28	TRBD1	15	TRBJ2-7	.	CASSLAGDRSYEQYF	TGTGCCAGCAGTTTGGCCGGGGACAGGTCCTACGAGCAGTACTTC
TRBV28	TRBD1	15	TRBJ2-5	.	CASSLRGQGRETQYF	TGTGCCAGCAGTTTAAGAGGACAGGGGAGGGAGACCCAGTACTTC
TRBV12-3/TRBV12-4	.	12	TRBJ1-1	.	CASSLEGGKAFF	TGTGCCAGCAGTTTGGAGGGTGGGAAAGCTTTCTTT